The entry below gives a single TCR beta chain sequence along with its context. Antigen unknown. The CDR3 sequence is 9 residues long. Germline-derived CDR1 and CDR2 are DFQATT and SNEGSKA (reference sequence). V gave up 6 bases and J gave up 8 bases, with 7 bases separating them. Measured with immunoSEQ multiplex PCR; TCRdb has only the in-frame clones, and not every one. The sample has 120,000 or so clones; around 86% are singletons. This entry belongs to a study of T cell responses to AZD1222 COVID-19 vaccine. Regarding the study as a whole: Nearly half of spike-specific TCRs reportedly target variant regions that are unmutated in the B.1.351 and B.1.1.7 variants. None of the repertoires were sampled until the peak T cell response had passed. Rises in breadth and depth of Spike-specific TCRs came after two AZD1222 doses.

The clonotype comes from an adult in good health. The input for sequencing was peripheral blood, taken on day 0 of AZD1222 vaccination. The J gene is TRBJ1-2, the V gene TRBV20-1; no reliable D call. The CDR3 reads CSAGIGYTF. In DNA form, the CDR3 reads TGCAGTGCGGGCATCGGCTACACCTTC.